A selection of T cell receptor beta chains follows, all from one sample in a study of Graves' ophthalmopathy and Graves' hyperthyroidism. From the multiplex PCR reads, TCRdb called clonotypes with MiXCR, one entry per CDR3 protein. The table lists about 390,000 distinct CDR3 sequences, roughly 15% of them singletons, with 2.4% in the top ten. Sequencing was done on a sample of peripheral blood. The receptor source for this set is an adult woman with stable Graves' hyperthyroidism. Both conserved end residues are part of each CDR3. D genes are given only for firm matches. Not every row has a clone size; where given, it reads once, few, many or a size class.

v_call	clone_size	d_call	j_call	cdr3_nt	cdr3_aa
TRBV7-9	NA	NA	TRBJ2-4	TGTGCCAGCAGCTTCCTCCGGACAGGGAGGGACATTCAGTACTTC	CASSFLRTGRDIQYF
TRBV28	many	NA	TRBJ2-7	TGTGCCAGCAGTGTAGACAGCTACGAGCAGTACTTC	CASSVDSYEQYF
TRBV2	few	NA	TRBJ1-6	TGTGCCAGCAGTGAATTGAGCTCCTATAATTCACCCCTCCACTTT	CASSELSSYNSPLHF
TRBV20-1	many	TRBD2	TRBJ2-5	TGCAGTGCCAGGACTAGCGGGATAGAGACCCAGTACTTC	CSARTSGIETQYF
TRBV5-1	many	NA	TRBJ1-2	TGCGCCAGCAGCTTGGGGCAGGGCCCTAACTATGGCTACACCTTC	CASSLGQGPNYGYTF
TRBV2	many	NA	TRBJ1-1	TGTGCCAGCAGTGTGAACTTCTCGGGGCGTACAGCTTTCTTT	CASSVNFSGRTAFF
TRBV28	many	TRBD1	TRBJ1-3	TGTGCCAGCAGTCGTACAACAGGGGCTGGAAACACCATATATTTT	CASSRTTGAGNTIYF
TRBV28	many	TRBD1	TRBJ1-1	TGTGCTACCGGACACAGGGGGCGAACTGAAGCTTTCTTT	CATGHRGRTEAFF
TRBV27	many	TRBD2	TRBJ2-7	TGTGCCAGCAGTTTGACTAGCGGATTCCCCTACGAGCAGTACTTC	CASSLTSGFPYEQYF
TRBV28	many	NA	TRBJ2-7	TGTGCCAGCAGTAGTTTCGAGCAGTACTTC	CASSSFEQYF
TRBV11-2	many	NA	TRBJ1-1	TGTGCCAGCAGCCTCCTATTCAGCAGAATGAACACTGAAGCTTTCTTT	CASSLLFSRMNTEAFF
TRBV5-6	many	NA	TRBJ1-5	TGTGCCAGCAGCTTCGGGAAAGGGAGGCCCCAGCATTTT	CASSFGKGRPQHF
TRBV27	few	NA	TRBJ1-6	TGTGCCAGCAGTCGCAACCGACAGAATTATAATTCACCCCTCCACTTT	CASSRNRQNYNSPLHF
TRBV6-1	NA	NA	TRBJ1-5	TGTGCCAGCAGTGAATTGGATTCCTATCAGCCCCAGCATTTT	CASSELDSYQPQHF
TRBV6-1	many	TRBD1	TRBJ1-2	TGTGCCAGCAGGGACCCTCGACAGGGAAACTATGGCTACACCTTC	CASRDPRQGNYGYTF
TRBV30	many	NA	TRBJ1-3	TGTGCCTGGACTTTCGGCTCTGGAAACACCATATATTTT	CAWTFGSGNTIYF
TRBV4-2	many	TRBD2	TRBJ2-7	TGTGCCAGCAGCCAGGTTATGACTAGCGGGAGGGCCACCTACGAGCAGTACTTC	CASSQVMTSGRATYEQYF
TRBV20-1	many	NA	TRBJ1-1	TGCAGTGCTCAACCTGTAGACCAGGCTAAGAACACTGAAGCTTTCTTT	CSAQPVDQAKNTEAFF
TRBV11-2	many	TRBD2	TRBJ2-7	TGTGCCAGCAGCGAGGGACTAGCGGGTTCCGCGCAGTACTTC	CASSEGLAGSAQYF
TRBV5-1	NA	TRBD1	TRBJ2-2	TGCGCCAGCAACCCGACAGGGAGCACCGGGGAGCTGTTTTTT	CASNPTGSTGELFF
TRBV30	few	TRBD2	TRBJ2-2	TGTGCCTGGAGTGTACTCCGGACTAGCGGGAGTTCCGGGGAGCTGTTTTTT	CAWSVLRTSGSSGELFF
TRBV28	NA	TRBD1	TRBJ2-7	TGTGCCAGCAGTTGGCCTCAGGGGGCCAGCTCCTACGAGCAGTACTTC	CASSWPQGASSYEQYF
TRBV12-3/TRBV12-4	many	TRBD1	TRBJ1-2	TGTGCCAGCAGGGGACAGCCCTATGGCTACACCTTC	CASRGQPYGYTF
TRBV5-4	many	NA	TRBJ2-2	TGTGCCAGCAGATATGTGGGGAACGCGAACACCGGGGAGCTGTTTTTT	CASRYVGNANTGELFF
TRBV7-6	many	TRBD2	TRBJ2-5	TGTGCCAGCAGCTTAGGGACTAGCGGGGGAGAGACCCAGTACTTC	CASSLGTSGGETQYF
TRBV20-1	few	NA	TRBJ2-4	TGCAGTGCTAGAGACCCGGTTGCACGCAAAAACATTCAGTACTTC	CSARDPVARKNIQYF
TRBV4-3	few	TRBD1	TRBJ2-7	TGCGCCAGCAGCCAGGGGACAGGGGGTTACTACGAGCAGTACTTC	CASSQGTGGYYEQYF
TRBV4-1	many	NA	TRBJ2-7	TGCGCCAGCAGCCCTTCGCGAGGGGCGAACTACGAGCAGTACTTC	CASSPSRGANYEQYF
TRBV27	many	NA	TRBJ2-7	TGTGCCAGCCACAGCCAAGGGTCCGAGCAGTACTTC	CASHSQGSEQYF
TRBV6-1	NA	NA	TRBJ2-7	TGTGCCTCGAGGTGGGGTCCCAACGAGCAGTACTTC	CASRWGPNEQYF
TRBV6-2/TRBV6-3	medium-sized	TRBD1	TRBJ2-2	TGTGCCAGCAGTAGGACAGGGGACACCGGGGAGCTGTTTTTT	CASSRTGDTGELFF
TRBV20-1	many	TRBD1	TRBJ2-7	TGCAGTGCTAGAGGGACAGGGGTCTACGAGCAGTACTTC	CSARGTGVYEQYF
TRBV7-8	many	NA	TRBJ1-5	TGTGCCAGCAGCTTAGCGGGGTCATTCGGGAATCAGCCCCAGCATTTT	CASSLAGSFGNQPQHF
TRBV4-1	NA	NA	TRBJ2-7	TGCGCCAGCAGCCAAGCCCGGGGGGCACAATCCTACGAGCAGTACTTC	CASSQARGAQSYEQYF
TRBV28	many	NA	TRBJ2-3	TGTGCCAGCAGTTTTGGGGGGACCACAGATACGCAGTATTTT	CASSFGGTTDTQYF
TRBV29-1	many	NA	TRBJ2-2	TGCAGCGTGAGAGGGGAAACCGGGGAGCTGTTTTTT	CSVRGETGELFF
TRBV28	many	NA	TRBJ2-5	TGTGCCAGCAGTTTGTGGGGGAACCAAGAGACCCAGTACTTC	CASSLWGNQETQYF
TRBV7-2	many	NA	TRBJ2-7	TGTGCCAGCAGCTTTATAGGTAGCTCCTACGAGCAGTACTTC	CASSFIGSSYEQYF
TRBV14	many	NA	TRBJ1-1	TGTGCCAGCAGTTTCGGGCTGGCGAGGAACACTGAAGCTTTCTTT	CASSFGLARNTEAFF